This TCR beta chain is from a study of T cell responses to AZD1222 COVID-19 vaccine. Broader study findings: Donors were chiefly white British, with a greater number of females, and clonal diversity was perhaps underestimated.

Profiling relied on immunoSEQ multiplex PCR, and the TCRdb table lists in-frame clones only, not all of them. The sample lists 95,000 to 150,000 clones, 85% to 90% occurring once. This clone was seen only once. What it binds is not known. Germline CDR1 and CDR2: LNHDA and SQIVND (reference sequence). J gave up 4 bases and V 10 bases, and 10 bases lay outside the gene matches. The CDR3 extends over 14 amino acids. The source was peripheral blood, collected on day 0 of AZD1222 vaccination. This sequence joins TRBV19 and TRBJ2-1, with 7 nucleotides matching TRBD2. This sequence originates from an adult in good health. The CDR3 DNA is TGTGCCACCGACTCGGGGGAGGGTTACAATGAGCAGTTCTTC. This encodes CATDSGEGYNEQFF.